The 10 T cell receptor beta chains in this list originate from one sample, sequenced in a study of blood T cell repertoires in COVID-19. Only in-frame clones appear in the TCRdb table, and some are missing; sequencing was by immunoSEQ multiplex PCR. The repertoire includes some 460,000 clones, roughly 90% of them detected once, and approximately 0.7% sits in the top ten. Sequencing was performed on PBMCs or T cells enriched from blood (not recorded which). These receptors all come from a woman between 18 and 29 years old who had recovered from COVID-19.

The genes are TRBV18 and TRBJ1-1, with D possibly being TRBD1 (5 bases). V was cut by 3 bases and J by 3 bases, with 17 bases left in between. The CDR3 is made up of 16 amino acids. From germline, CDR1 is KGHSH and CDR2 LQKENI. CDR3 protein: CASSPTRHGGDTEAFF. In nucleotides, the CDR3 is TGTGCCAGCTCACCCACCCGGCATGGGGGGGACACTGAAGCTTTCTTT.

This clone came up a few times. V usage is TRBV10-1 and J usage is TRBJ1-1, with D uncertain. The V and J ends lost 5 bases and 4 bases respectively, with 14 bases between them. CDR3 size: 14 residues. Germline V gene lookup returns CDR1 WNHNN and CDR2 SYGVQD (reference sequence). CDR3 nucleotide sequence: TGCGCCAGCAGTCCCTCGGGAAACCCCACTGAAGCTTTCTTT. It specifies CASSPSGNPTEAFF.

This chain joins TRBV7-9 and TRBJ1-2; 7 bases align to TRBD1. The trim removed 6 bases at V and 1 base at J, leaving 20 bases unmatched. Germline CDR1 reads SEHNR; CDR2 reads FQNEAQ (reference sequence). CDR3 size: 19 residues. For the CDR3, the DNA is TGTGCCAGCAGTTCGGCGGAGGGGGCCTCTTACAGTGGTAACTATGGCTACACCTTC. Translation: CASSSAEGASYSGNYGYTF.

CDR3 nucleotide sequence: TGTGCCAGCAGTTCAGGGGGCTTAACGAACACCGGGGAGCTGTTTTTT. Its translation is CASSSGGLTNTGELFF. The chain has TRBV28 and TRBJ2-2; the match to TRBD1 covers 8 bases. V gave up 4 bases and J gave up 0 bases; unmatched junction bases: 4. The length of the CDR3 is 16 residues. Germline-derived CDR1 and CDR2 are MDHEN and SYDVKM.

This chain joins TRBV6-6 and TRBJ2-7; TRBD1 aligns across 7 bases. Germline-derived CDR1 and CDR2 are MNHNY and SVGAGI (reference sequence). The J segment lost 1 base and the V segment lost 4 bases, leaving 4 bases of the junction unmatched. The CDR3 has 14 amino acids. The CDR3 spells CASSSRQGSYEQYF. As DNA, the CDR3 is TGTGCCAGCAGTTCGAGACAGGGTTCCTACGAGCAGTACTTC.

The V gene is TRBV2, the J gene TRBJ2-2; D possibly corresponds to TRBD2 (7 bases). Germline V gives CDR1 SNHLY, CDR2 FYNNEI. CDR3 length equals 18 residues. V was clipped by 6 bases and J by 1 base, with 21 bases between them. CDR3 DNA: TGTGCCAGCAGCTCTCCGCAGGGCGGGGGCCAGAACACCGGGGAGCTGTTTTTT. The encoded protein is CASSSPQGGGQNTGELFF.

The chain is built from TRBV3-1 (or the pseudogene TRBV3-2) and TRBJ2-2; 10 bases align to TRBD2. The CDR3 extends over 16 amino acids. The J segment lost 4 bases and the V segment lost 3 bases, leaving 5 bases of the junction unmatched. Germline loops: CDR1 LGHDT, CDR2 YNNKEL (reference sequence). CDR3 protein: CASSQGSGGATGELFF. The CDR3 DNA reads TGTGCCAGCAGCCAGGGCAGCGGGGGGGCCACCGGGGAGCTGTTTTTT.

This clone was observed once. The V and J genes are TRBV15 and TRBJ1-4; TRBD1 is a possible D gene (6 bases). The V and J ends lost 6 bases and 4 bases respectively, with 15 bases between them. Germline CDR1 is LNHNV and CDR2 is YYDKDF (reference sequence). This CDR3 is built from 15 residues. This chain's CDR3 is CATRVRGGLNEKLFF. The CDR3 DNA is TGTGCCACCAGAGTGAGGGGGGGACTTAATGAAAAACTGTTTTTT.

This clone has a handful of counts. J is TRBJ2-5 and V is TRBV7-9; TRBD1 agrees at 7 bases. This CDR3 has 15 residues. The germline CDR1 and CDR2 sequences are SEHNR and FQNEAQ (reference sequence). V lost 5 bases, J lost 5 bases, and 11 bases stayed unmatched. CDR3 in amino acids: CASSPTGQVGETQYF. CDR3 bases: TGTGCCAGCAGCCCCACCGGACAGGTCGGGGAGACCCAGTACTTC.

The chain links TRBV7-9 to TRBJ2-5; D is uncertain. The CDR3 is made up of 14 amino acids. Germline V gene lookup returns CDR1 SEHNR and CDR2 FQNEAQ (reference sequence). Trimming removed 6 bases at V and 2 bases at J, with 13 bases between. CDR3 sequence reads: CASSRPPAQETQYF. The DNA for the CDR3 is TGTGCCAGCAGTCGGCCCCCAGCGCAAGAGACCCAGTACTTC.